Below, 32 T cell receptor beta chains from the same sample are listed, as sequenced in a study of cytomegalovirus exposure and HLA in healthy donors. Libraries were prepared by immunoSEQ multiplex PCR; TCRdb keeps only in-frame clonotypes and omits some of them. This repertoire shows 200,000 to 250,000 clones, 75% to 90% found once; its top ten account for around 15%. Sequenced: PBMCs. These receptors all come from a woman in her 30s in good health and CMV-seropositive.

The chain couples TRBV28 to TRBJ1-1, with D unresolved. Germline V gene data show CDR1 as MDHEN and CDR2 as SYDVKM. V lost 5 bases, J lost 1 base, and 8 bases lay in between. The CDR3 contains 13 residues. CDR3 DNA: TGTGCCAGCAGTCGCCCCCCGAACACTGAAGCTTTCTTT. It codes for CASSRPPNTEAFF.

The chain employs TRBV10-3 and TRBJ1-1; D perhaps matches TRBD1 (5 bases). V was cut by 8 bases and J by 3 bases, with 10 bases left in between. Germline V lookup: CDR1 ENHRY, CDR2 SYGVKD. This CDR3 contains 12 residues. The CDR3, as DNA: TGTGCCATCGGGGCCGAGGACACTGAAGCTTTCTTT. Translated, it gives CAIGAEDTEAFF.

The CDR3 DNA reads TGTGCCAGCAGTCCCTGGACTAGCGGAGAAGAGACCCAGTACTTC. Translating gives CASSPWTSGEETQYF. The V and J genes are TRBV27 and TRBJ2-5; TRBD2 agrees at 10 bases. The CDR3 consists of 15 residues. V shed 5 bases and J 3 bases; nucleotides not matched to a gene: 6. CDR1 is MNHEY, CDR2 SMNVEV, per germline (reference sequence).

This chain connects TRBV27 to TRBJ2-7; D remains ambiguous. CDR1 MNHEY and CDR2 SMNVEV come from the germline V gene (reference sequence). CDR3 length: 11 amino acids. Trimming cost V 7 bases and J 0 bases, with 4 bases left between them. CDR3 in amino acids: CASTLSYEQYF. CDR3 DNA: TGTGCCAGCACCCTCTCCTACGAGCAGTACTTC.

The chain couples TRBV6-5 to TRBJ1-1; 9 positions agree with TRBD1. This CDR3 has 15 residues. Germline CDR1 reads MNHEY; CDR2 reads SVGAGI. J lost 6 bases, V lost 4 bases, and 9 bases had no gene match. The chain's CDR3 is CASSSQQGARPEAFF. The DNA for the CDR3 is TGTGCCAGCAGTTCTCAACAGGGGGCGCGCCCTGAAGCTTTCTTT.

This sequence joins TRBV30 and TRBJ2-1; 7 nucleotides line up with TRBD1. J was trimmed by 3 bases and V by 0 bases; bases with no gene match: 2. CDR1 and CDR2 (germline): GTSNPN, SVGIG (reference sequence). The CDR3 loop spans 14 amino acids. The CDR3 DNA reads TGTGCCTGGAGTGTGGGGACAGACTACAATGAGCAGTTCTTC. Translation gives CAWSVGTDYNEQFF.

V gene TRBV28 combines with J gene TRBJ2-7; D gene uncertain. The V and J ends lost 2 bases and 0 bases respectively, with 2 bases between them. The CDR3 length is 12 residues. Germline CDR1 MDHEN, CDR2 SYDVKM. The CDR3 loop is CASSLLSYEQYF. The CDR3 DNA follows: TGTGCCAGCAGTTTACTCTCCTACGAGCAGTACTTC.

As regards this clone: The same CDR3 arises from other DNA sequences in this sample as well. The V and J genes are TRBV5-1 and TRBJ1-2; D perhaps matches TRBD1 (6 bases). The germline gives CDR1 SGHRS, CDR2 YFSETQ. The V gene lost 4 bases and the J gene lost 3 bases, with 7 bases spanning the gap. CDR3 length: 12 amino acids. As DNA, the CDR3 is TGCGCCAGCAGCAGGGGGGACTATGGCTACACCTTC. Protein: CASSRGDYGYTF. The variable domain in full, completed from reference TRBV5-1 and TRBJ1-2, reads KAGVTQTPRYLIKTRGQQVTLSCSPISGHRSVSWYQQTPGQGLQFLFEYFSETQRNKGNFPGRFSGRQFSNSRSEMNVSTLELGDSALYLCASSRGDYGYTFGSGTRLTVV.

The V gene is TRBV28, the J gene TRBJ1-1; no clear D gene. Germline loops: CDR1 MDHEN, CDR2 SYDVKM. This CDR3 is 11 amino acids long. V lost 2 bases and J lost 10, with 8 bases in between. The CDR3 reads CASSLRHGAFF. CDR3 coding DNA: TGTGCCAGCAGTTTACGCCATGGAGCTTTCTTT.

J is TRBJ2-3 and V is TRBV11-3; 11 positions agree with TRBD2. The trim removed 5 bases at V and 0 bases at J, leaving 7 bases unmatched. The CDR3 runs 17 residues. Germline assignment: CDR1 SGHNT and CDR2 YENEEA. The CDR3 DNA is TGTGCCAGCAGCCGAGTGACTAGCGGGAAGAGCACAGATACGCAGTATTTT. Translation gives CASSRVTSGKSTDTQYF.

This chain links TRBV5-1 with TRBJ1-1, with D unresolved. Trimming took off 7 bases at V and 7 bases at J, with 20 bases between the two ends. The CDR3 covers 14 residues. The germline gives CDR1 SGHRS, CDR2 YFSETQ. The CDR3 DNA reads TGCGCCAGCTCCCGGGCCTCAGGTGTTAATGAAGCTTTCTTT. Protein: CASSRASGVNEAFF.

The V call is TRBV29-1, the J call TRBJ2-2; D assignment may be TRBD1 or TRBD2 (5 bases each). The germline gives CDR1 SQVTM, CDR2 ANQGSEA. The CDR3 spans 13 residues. The ends were cut back, 6 bases at V and 4 bases at J, with 12 bases in the middle. The CDR3: CSVRDALTGELFF. CDR3 nucleotides: TGCAGCGTCCGGGACGCCCTCACCGGGGAGCTGTTTTTT.

This chain connects TRBV7-8 to TRBJ2-1; TRBD2 aligns across 9 bases. V lost 1 base to trimming and J lost 8 bases; unmatched junction nucleotides: 12. The CDR3 spans 17 residues. CDR1 SGHVS and CDR2 FQNEAQ come from the germline V gene. CDR3 nucleotides: TGTGCCAGCAGCTTAGAAGTCCCTAGCGGGATAAGGTATGAGCAGTTCTTC. Its translation is CASSLEVPSGIRYEQFF.

The chain employs TRBV29-1 and TRBJ2-3; D is ambiguous. The V gene's germline CDR1 is SQVTM and CDR2 ANQGSEA. The V gene lost 1 base and the J gene lost 5 bases, with 7 bases spanning the gap. This CDR3 region has 12 residues. The chain's CDR3 is CSVEGAGDTQYF. The CDR3 DNA reads TGCAGCGTTGAAGGGGCCGGAGATACGCAGTATTTT.

The chain links TRBV7-9 to TRBJ2-3; 12 bases align to TRBD2. The CDR3 extends over 15 amino acids. The trim removed 3 bases at V and 6 bases at J, leaving 4 bases unmatched. The germline CDR1 and CDR2 sequences are SEHNR and FQNEAQ (reference sequence). The CDR3 region is CASSFASGRGDTQYF. The CDR3 DNA sequence: TGTGCCAGCAGCTTCGCTAGCGGGAGGGGGGATACGCAGTATTTT.

The chain joins TRBV6-1 to TRBJ2-7; a weak D match, TRBD1 (6 bases). Trimming shortened V by 6 bases and J by 2 bases, and 14 bases separated the two germline ends. The germline V gene encodes CDR1 MNHNS and CDR2 SASEGT. This CDR3 is 14 amino acids long. CDR3 coding DNA: TGTGCCAGCAGAGACAGGAACTTTACCTACGAGCAGTACTTC. It codes for CASRDRNFTYEQYF.

The rearrangement uses TRBV28 and TRBJ2-7; unclear D gene. This CDR3 has 14 amino acids. Deletions cut 2 bases from V and 2 bases from J, with 10 bases between. Germline assignment: CDR1 MDHEN and CDR2 SYDVKM. The DNA for the CDR3 is TGTGCCAGCAGTTTAGGTTGGCGAACCTACGAGCAGTACTTC. Translation gives CASSLGWRTYEQYF.

The gene calls are TRBV7-6 and TRBJ2-6; D unclear. Germline-derived CDR1 and CDR2 are SGHVS and FNYEAQ. The CDR3 runs 18 residues. V was shortened by 5 bases and J by 2 bases, with 19 bases between the two germline ends. CDR3 residues: CASSPLLGLGPGANVLTF. CDR3 bases: TGTGCCAGCAGCCCATTATTGGGCCTGGGCCCTGGGGCCAACGTCCTGACTTTC. Looking up the rest from reference TRBV7-6 and TRBJ2-6 gives the full variable domain: GAGVSQSPRYKVTKRGQDVALRCDPISGHVSLYWYRQALGQGPEFLTYFNYEAQQDKSGLPNDRFSAERPEGSISTLTIQRTEQRDSAMYRCASSPLLGLGPGANVLTFGAGSRLTVL.

CDR3 nucleotide sequence: TGTGCCAGCAGCTTACCAGGAGCCATGTACAATGAGCAGTTCTTC. It yields the protein CASSLPGAMYNEQFF. This chain connects TRBV7-9 to TRBJ2-1; no definite D call. The germline V gene encodes CDR1 SEHNR and CDR2 FQNEAQ (reference sequence). This CDR3 spans 15 amino acids. V lost 2 bases, J lost 4 bases, and 12 bases lay in between. The full variable domain, completed using reference TRBV7-9 and TRBJ2-1, is DTGVSQNPRHKITKRGQNVTFRCDPISEHNRLYWYRQTLGQGPEFLTYFQNEAQLEKSRLLSDRFSAERPKGSFSTLEIQRTEQGDSAMYLCASSLPGAMYNEQFFGPGTRLTVL.

This clone showed up just a few times. The chain joins TRBV5-4 to TRBJ1-1; weak D call: TRBD1 (5 bases). The CDR3 totals 14 residues. Germline values: CDR1 SGHNT, CDR2 YYREEE (reference sequence). Trimming removed 3 bases at V and 5 bases at J, with 14 bases between. The CDR3 DNA sequence: TGTGCCAGCAGCTGGGGCAACCGCGAGACTGAAGCTTTCTTT. Its translation: CASSWGNRETEAFF.

The CDR3 nucleotides read TGCGCCAGCAGCTTGGTAGGTGCGGGAGCCTACAATGAGCAGTTCTTC. Its translation: CASSLVGAGAYNEQFF. The chain carries TRBV5-1 and TRBJ2-1; 7 nucleotides agree with TRBD2. The CDR3 length is 16 residues. Unmatched junction bases numbered 5, after V lost 0 bases and J lost 2 bases. Germline V gene sequence: CDR1 SGHRS, CDR2 YFSETQ. Looking up the rest from reference TRBV5-1 and TRBJ2-1 gives the full variable domain: KAGVTQTPRYLIKTRGQQVTLSCSPISGHRSVSWYQQTPGQGLQFLFEYFSETQRNKGNFPGRFSGRQFSNSRSEMNVSTLELGDSALYLCASSLVGAGAYNEQFFGPGTRLTVL.

The CDR3 nucleotides read TGTGCCAGCAGCGTAGGCAGCGTTCGCACAGATACGCAGTATTTT. Translation gives CASSVGSVRTDTQYF. V gene TRBV9 combines with J gene TRBJ2-3; unclear D gene. The CDR3 runs 15 residues. Trimming took 0 bases from V and 1 from J, leaving 9 bases between them. CDR1 and CDR2 from the germline V gene are SGDLS and YYNGEE.

J is TRBJ2-1 and V is TRBV27; D not certain. Germline CDR1 is MNHEY and CDR2 is SMNVEV (reference sequence). Between the trimmed V and J ends, which lost 0 bases and 3 bases, there was a span of 3 bases. The length of the CDR3 is 13 residues. CDR3 bases: TGTGCCAGCAGTTTATCTGACTACAATGAGCAGTTCTTC. Protein product: CASSLSDYNEQFF.

This clone was picked up a small number of times. This chain links TRBV19 with TRBJ1-5; weak D call: TRBD1 (6 bases). This CDR3 is 16 amino acids long. The V end lost 7 bases, the J end lost 6 bases, and 22 bases lay between the germline ends. In germline, CDR1 is LNHDA, CDR2 SQIVND (reference sequence). This CDR3 is CASTGGGLLGGQPQHF. The CDR3 DNA reads as TGTGCCAGTACGGGAGGGGGACTCCTAGGCGGTCAGCCCCAGCATTTT.

This chain connects TRBV10-3 to TRBJ1-1; perhaps TRBD1 as D (6 bases). Germline V gene lookup returns CDR1 ENHRY and CDR2 SYGVKD. The CDR3 consists of 15 residues. V shed 10 bases and J shed 4 bases, with 22 bases lying between them. For the CDR3, the DNA is TGTGCCACGGGCGGGGGGACACTCGGCAGCACTGAAGCTTTCTTT. The encoded protein is CATGGGTLGSTEAFF.

The rearrangement links TRBV2 to TRBJ1-4, with a possible D match to TRBD1 (5 bases). CDR1 is SNHLY and CDR2 is FYNNEI in the germline V gene. This CDR3 is built from 14 residues. V lost 5 bases and J 13 bases, leaving 20 bases between the germline ends. The CDR3 DNA sequence: TGTGCCAGCAGTACTGGGACTAGTGAAAGCGTACTGTTTTTT. Its translation: CASSTGTSESVLFF.

V and J are TRBV30 and TRBJ2-6; D is possibly TRBD1 or TRBD2 (5 bases each). Germline V gene lookup returns CDR1 GTSNPN and CDR2 SVGIG (reference sequence). V shed 3 bases and J shed 0 bases, with 18 bases lying between them. The CDR3 runs to 18 residues. The CDR3 sequence: CAWRKPGTVVSGANVLTF. As DNA, the CDR3 is TGTGCCTGGAGAAAACCTGGGACCGTAGTCTCTGGGGCCAACGTCCTGACTTTC.

This chain links TRBV20-1 with TRBJ1-1; D is uncertain. The CDR3 is 11 residues long. The V end lost 7 bases, the J end lost 5 bases, and 11 bases lay between the germline ends. Germline assignment: CDR1 DFQATT and CDR2 SNEGSKA (reference sequence). CDR3: CSVWGRTEAFF. The CDR3 DNA follows: TGCAGTGTGTGGGGTCGGACTGAAGCTTTCTTT.

J is TRBJ2-3 and V is TRBV10-3; possible D gene TRBD2, 6 bases. The CDR3 extends over 14 amino acids. The V end was cut by 4 bases, the J end by 1 base, with 9 bases between. The germline gives CDR1 ENHRY, CDR2 SYGVKD. The CDR3 bases are TGTGCCATCAGTGGGAGGGAGGGCACAGATACGCAGTATTTT. Translation: CAISGREGTDTQYF.

The gene calls are TRBV13 and TRBJ2-7, with TRBD2 matching over 9 bases. Trimming removed 0 bases from V and 1 base from J; junction bases left unmatched: 10. In germline, CDR1 is PRHDT, CDR2 FYEKMQ (reference sequence). The CDR3 totals 18 residues. The CDR3: CASSLGLGSGSGSYEQYF. The CDR3 region has the DNA TGTGCCAGCAGCTTAGGCCTTGGTAGCGGGAGTGGATCCTACGAGCAGTACTTC.

The chain has TRBV9 and TRBJ2-7, with TRBD2 identical over 10 bases. The CDR3 runs to 15 residues. The V and J ends lost 3 bases and 0 bases, in that order; junction bases with no gene match: 3. Germline CDR1 reads SGDLS; CDR2 reads YYNGEE. The CDR3 loop reads CASSAASGSSYEQYF. The CDR3 DNA reads as TGTGCCAGCAGCGCTGCTAGCGGGAGCTCCTACGAGCAGTACTTC.

The rearrangement joins TRBV6-1 to TRBJ2-1; 7 bases align to TRBD2. J lost 4 bases, V lost 4 bases, and 7 bases had no gene match. CDR1 and CDR2 (germline): MNHNS, SASEGT. The CDR3 is 15 residues long. The CDR3 region is CASSVRGGSYNEQFF. In DNA, the CDR3 is TGTGCCAGCAGTGTTCGGGGCGGGAGTTACAATGAGCAGTTCTTC.